The clone carrying this T cell receptor beta chain was detected a few times. Time point denoted: patch test 2, 6 weeks after DPC sensitization. The treatment here: therapeutic diphenylcyclopropenone sensitization with weekly scalp DPC. TCRdb reprocessed the RACE reads via MiXCR and lists one record per CDR3 protein. The sample contains just over 350,000 distinct CDR3 sequences, roughly 6.3% of which appear only once. The source of the sample is a study of human T cells and chemical hapten exposure. This clonotype was sampled from a woman aged 18-30 years with alopecia areata. Some clones in this sample may be carry-over from other donors' samples. The specimen comprised whole blood, sampled in connection with sensitization to the hapten diphenylcyclopropenone (DPC).

CDR3 residues: CASSPDSSFNSPLHF. In nucleotides, the CDR3 is TGTGCCAGCAGTCCGGACAGTTCATTTAATTCACCCCTCCACTTT. The rearrangement joins TRBV28 to TRBJ1-6, with D maybe TRBD1 (6 bases). Germline V gene sequence: CDR1 MDHEN, CDR2 SYDVKM. V lost 5 bases and J 6 bases, leaving 14 bases between the germline ends. The CDR3 runs 15 residues.